This is a list of T cell receptor beta chains from one sample in a study of T cell changes during pregnancy in multiple sclerosis. Sequencing used immunoSEQ multiplex PCR; TCRdb keeps in-frame clones, though not all of them. The sample has approximately 100,000 clones; 90% to 95% are singletons. The sequenced sample was peripheral blood, obtained after pregnancy. These receptors originate from a female donor in good health, enrolled as a control in a pregnancy study. The conserved cysteine and the conserved F or W are not part of the CDR3 here.

TRBV9,ASSVQDRGRTGELF
TRBV11-2,ASSLDLLGSVEQY
TRBV7-9,ASSLGLAGNYEQY
TRBV5-4,ASSSWGTTYEQY
TRBV5-1,ASSLVSGGSSGNTIY
TRBV7-9,ASSLGRGIHNEQF
TRBV7-2,ASSSTTRIYEQY
TRBV15,ATSRWESSYNEQF
TRBV18,ASSPPNTKDTQY
TRBV7-2,ASSLVSGRTDTQY
TRBV5-6,ASTLRGNRNEQY
TRBV5-6,ASSLAGQGGVRNTIY
TRBV18,ASSPRQTYAGEQY
TRBV2,ASSEWTSGPLVDPTDTQY
TRBV4-1,ASSQDPGLSNQPQH
TRBV7-3,ASSLTTGGEQF
TRBV27,ASSLYGFGGTDTQY
TRBV9,ASSVGQAS
TRBV5-1,ASSLGLAGVRLDYEQY
TRBV6-5,ASSKQGASYEQY
TRBV9,ASSDAGTGETQY
TRBV4-2,ASSQTGGGKSGELF
TRBV6-5,ASSSPTGLYEQY
TRBV2,ASTVLSTGWRADTQY
TRBV7-7,ASSSTSVTEQF
TRBV2,ASAEGLNYGYT
TRBV2,ASMRTGGAF
TRBV6-1,ASILAGSNQPQH
TRBV18,ASSPGRQETQY
TRBV2,ASRTGFGANVLT
TRBV5-5,ASSLRYGGGSNEQF
TRBV4-1,ASSQKGTLNTGELF